The 23 T cell receptor beta chains below were found in one sample sequenced in a study of OX40 agonist ivuxolimab in advanced cancers. This table comes from immunoSEQ multiplex PCR, and its TCRdb copy is limited to in-frame clones, with some not included. The sample lists some 70,000 clones; 88% were seen once. Sample: CD4+ or CD8+ T cells sorted from blood, taken in a trial of the OX40 agonist ivuxolimab. The origin of the receptors is an adult with an advanced solid tumor such as melanoma, head and neck, liver or kidney cancer.

The V gene is TRBV7-6, the J gene TRBJ1-1; 7 bases agree with TRBD1. The CDR3 loop spans 15 amino acids. CDR1 SGHVS and CDR2 FNYEAQ come from the germline V gene. The V segment lost 5 bases and the J segment 1 base; nucleotides outside the gene matches: 7. CDR3 sequence reads: CASSTRTGPNTEAFF. CDR3 DNA sequence: TGTGCCAGCAGCACCCGGACAGGCCCGAACACTGAAGCTTTCTTT.

As to this clone: Different DNA sequences within this sample yield the same CDR3. This sequence joins TRBV9 and TRBJ1-2; 11 bases map to TRBD1. CDR1 is SGDLS, CDR2 YYNGEE, per germline. The CDR3 is made up of 14 amino acids. The V and J ends lost 2 bases and 5 bases, in that order; junction bases with no gene match: 2. CDR3 protein: CASSVGTGGYGYTF. The CDR3 coding sequence is TGTGCCAGCAGCGTGGGGACAGGGGGGTATGGCTACACCTTC.

The chain links TRBV18 to TRBJ1-2; 10 bases line up with TRBD1. V was pared by 3 bases and J by 8 bases, with 15 bases of the junction left unmatched. The CDR3 extends over 17 amino acids. Germline-derived CDR1 and CDR2 are KGHSH and LQKENI. This chain's CDR3 is CASSPEGQGPLPLGYTF. Written as DNA, the CDR3 is TGTGCCAGCTCACCTGAGGGACAGGGGCCCCTGCCTCTCGGCTACACCTTC.

The J gene is TRBJ1-1, the V gene TRBV5-6, with a possible D match to TRBD1 (5 bases). V was trimmed by 4 bases and J by 3 bases, leaving 13 bases between them. This CDR3 is built from 14 residues. Germline V lookup: CDR1 SGHDT, CDR2 YYEEEE. DNA of the CDR3: TGTGCCAGCAGCCTCGGGACTCGCGACACTGAAGCTTTCTTT. It is translated as CASSLGTRDTEAFF.

Details on this clone: Possible read error: a much larger clone is one base away. The rearrangement links TRBV5-3 to TRBJ1-6, with D possibly TRBD1 on 5 matching bases. TRBV5-3 is an open reading frame whose function is uncertain. V was cut by 5 bases and J by 10 bases, with 7 bases left in between. CDR3 length equals 11 residues. CDR3 coding DNA: TGTGCCAGAAGGCCAGGGTCACCCCTCCACTTT. As protein: CARRPGSPLHF.

The chain employs TRBV13 and TRBJ2-7; D is unresolved. Looked up from germline, CDR1 is PRHDT and CDR2 is FYEKMQ (reference sequence). The CDR3 extends over 14 amino acids. V dropped 5 bases and J dropped 0 bases, with 11 bases sitting between them. CDR3 nucleotide sequence: TGTGCCAGCAGCATCGGGCCATTCTCCTACGAGCAGTACTTC. Translation: CASSIGPFSYEQYF.

The chain recombines TRBV5-1 with TRBJ2-6; possibly TRBD1 for D (5 bases). Trimming removed 3 bases at V and 2 bases at J, with 6 bases between. The CDR3 loop spans 14 amino acids. Germline CDR1 and CDR2: SGHRS and YFSETQ. This chain's CDR3 is CASSWGPGANVLTF. The CDR3 DNA reads TGCGCCAGCAGCTGGGGCCCTGGGGCCAACGTCCTGACTTTC.

The chain combines TRBV20-1 with TRBJ2-5; D unresolved. Germline V gene data show CDR1 as DFQATT and CDR2 as SNEGSKA (reference sequence). V was trimmed by 8 bases and J by 5 bases, leaving 12 bases between them. This CDR3 comprises 11 residues. The CDR3 bases are TGCAGTACGGATATAAGGGAGACCCAGTACTTC. It codes for CSTDIRETQYF.

This clone has a single count. The chain recombines TRBV5-1 with TRBJ1-2; D remains ambiguous. Germline-derived CDR1 and CDR2 are SGHRS and YFSETQ. This CDR3 region has 13 residues. V lost 1 base to trimming and J lost 7 bases, with 11 bases between them. The CDR3 is CASSLNGLAGYTF. CDR3 bases: TGCGCCAGCAGCTTGAACGGGCTTGCTGGCTACACCTTC.

The chain has TRBV7-2 and TRBJ1-4; D is perhaps TRBD1 (5 bases). Per the germline V gene, CDR1 is SGHTA and CDR2 is FQGNSA. There are 13 residues in the CDR3. The V end lost 2 bases, the J end lost 10 bases, and 11 bases lay between the germline ends. The CDR3 here is CASSLSWRGKLFF. The CDR3 coding sequence is TGTGCCAGCAGCTTATCTTGGAGGGGAAAACTGTTTTTT.

This rearrangement joins TRBV19 to TRBJ2-2, with 11 bases that match TRBD2. The V segment lost 4 bases and the J segment 6 bases; nucleotides outside the gene matches: 10. The CDR3 has 17 residues. Germline V gene lookup returns CDR1 LNHDA and CDR2 SQIVND (reference sequence). This CDR3 is CASSKGPLAGDAGELFF. CDR3 DNA sequence: TGTGCCAGTAGTAAAGGTCCACTAGCGGGGGACGCCGGGGAGCTGTTTTTT.

V gene TRBV28 combines with J gene TRBJ2-3, with a tentative D call TRBD2 (6 bases). This CDR3 is built from 16 residues. The germline V gene encodes CDR1 MDHEN and CDR2 SYDVKM. V was clipped by 2 bases and J by 9 bases, with 21 bases between them. This chain's CDR3 is CASSLIGETSMGTQYF. The CDR3 DNA reads TGTGCCAGCAGTTTAATTGGAGAGACTAGTATGGGCACGCAGTATTTT.

In DNA form, the CDR3 reads TGTGCCAGCAGCGAAGGGGGCACTGAAGCTTTCTTT. Translated, it gives CASSEGGTEAFF. The chain joins TRBV6-4 to TRBJ1-1; D is perhaps TRBD1 (6 bases). The germline gives CDR1 MRHNA, CDR2 SNTAGT. There are 12 residues in the CDR3. V was shortened by 6 bases and J by 4 bases, with 9 bases between the two germline ends.

This clone occurred once. The chain joins TRBV30 to TRBJ2-7; D is ambiguous. Germline V gene sequence: CDR1 GTSNPN, CDR2 SVGIG (reference sequence). V was clipped by 2 bases and J by 6 bases, with 8 bases between them. CDR3 length equals 11 residues. Here the CDR3 reads CAWSSSFEQYF. The CDR3 nucleotides read TGTGCCTGGAGTTCAAGTTTCGAGCAGTACTTC. The whole variable domain, filled in from reference TRBV30 and TRBJ2-7, reads SQTIHQWPATLVQPVGSPLSLECTVEGTSNPNLYWYRQAAGRGLQLLFYSVGIGQISSEVPQNLSASRPQDRQFILSSKKLLLSDSGFYLCAWSSSFEQYFGPGTRLTVT.

This clone is a singleton in its sample. The chain has TRBV6-5 and TRBJ2-7; TRBD1 is a possible D gene (7 bases). CDR1 MNHEY and CDR2 SVGAGI come from the germline V gene. This CDR3 has 15 residues. V lost 6 bases to trimming and J lost 0 bases, with 15 bases between them. CDR3 in amino acids: CASSLGGQVSYEQYF. The CDR3 bases are TGTGCCAGCAGCCTGGGAGGACAGGTCTCCTACGAGCAGTACTTC.

The table lists this clone with a count of one. As DNA, the CDR3 is TGCGCCAGCAGCCGGGACACCTTAGGCACAGATACGCAGTATTTT. Protein: CASSRDTLGTDTQYF. This chain joins TRBV5-1 and TRBJ2-3; possibly TRBD1 for D (6 bases). The CDR3 covers 15 residues. Germline V gene sequence: CDR1 SGHRS, CDR2 YFSETQ. V was cut by 4 bases and J by 1 base, with 13 bases left in between.

V usage is TRBV21-1 and J usage is TRBJ2-7. TRBV21-1 is labeled a pseudogene. The CDR3 contains 14 residues. DNA of the CDR3: TGTGCCAGCAGCAACGCTGGGTCCGCCTACGAGCAGTACTTC. Protein sequence: CASSNAGSAYEQYF.

The rearrangement uses TRBV6-5 and TRBJ2-3, with 9 positions matching TRBD2. After removal of 0 bases from V and 2 bases from J, the junction contained 3 bases not matched to a gene. This CDR3 region has 16 residues. The V gene's germline CDR1 is MNHEY and CDR2 SVGAGI. The CDR3 is CASSYSSSGVTDTQYF. CDR3 in DNA: TGTGCCAGCAGTTACTCTTCTAGCGGGGTCACAGATACGCAGTATTTT.

This rearrangement joins TRBV7-2 to TRBJ1-6, with TRBD1 matching over 7 bases. The V gene end was trimmed by 6 bases and the J gene end by 6 bases; junction bases not matched to a gene: 5. Per germline, CDR1 SGHTA and CDR2 FQGNSA. The CDR3 totals 14 residues. Written as DNA, the CDR3 is TGTGCCAGCAGATCCGGGACAGTTAATTCACCCCTCCACTTT. It is translated as CASRSGTVNSPLHF.

J is TRBJ1-2 and V is TRBV19; D call uncertain. V lost 1 base, J lost 6 bases, and 12 bases lay in between. The CDR3 is made up of 14 amino acids. Per germline, CDR1 LNHDA and CDR2 SQIVND (reference sequence). The CDR3 sequence: CASSIGGQYHGYTF. The CDR3 nucleotides are TGTGCCAGTAGTATAGGAGGGCAGTACCATGGCTACACCTTC.

The rearrangement joins TRBV7-3 to TRBJ2-3; 14 bases are shared with TRBD2. The CDR3 consists of 18 residues. J was trimmed by 5 bases and V by 6 bases; bases with no gene match: 13. Germline V gene data show CDR1 as SGHTA and CDR2 as FQGTGA. The CDR3 DNA sequence: TGTGCCAGCAGTTTAGGGTCGACTAGCGGGGGGGCGCAAGATACGCAGTATTTT. Translated, it gives CASSLGSTSGGAQDTQYF.

The V call is TRBV11-2, the J call TRBJ1-1, with 10 bases identical to TRBD1. The CDR3 spans 15 residues. Per germline, CDR1 SGHAT and CDR2 FQNNGV. Losses at the gene ends were 5 bases for V and 11 bases for J; bases not matched to a gene: 14. CDR3 residues: CASSAQTGGSFRAFF. CDR3 coding DNA: TGTGCCAGCAGCGCACAGACAGGGGGCAGTTTTAGGGCTTTCTTT.

CDR3 protein: CASSYSHELFF. Written as DNA, the CDR3 is TGTGCCAGCAGTTACTCACATGAACTGTTTTTT. The V call is TRBV6-6, the J call TRBJ1-4; unclear D gene. The CDR3 has 11 amino acids. Germline V gene sequence: CDR1 MNHNY, CDR2 SVGAGI (reference sequence). V lost 0 bases, J lost 12 bases, and 5 bases lay in between.